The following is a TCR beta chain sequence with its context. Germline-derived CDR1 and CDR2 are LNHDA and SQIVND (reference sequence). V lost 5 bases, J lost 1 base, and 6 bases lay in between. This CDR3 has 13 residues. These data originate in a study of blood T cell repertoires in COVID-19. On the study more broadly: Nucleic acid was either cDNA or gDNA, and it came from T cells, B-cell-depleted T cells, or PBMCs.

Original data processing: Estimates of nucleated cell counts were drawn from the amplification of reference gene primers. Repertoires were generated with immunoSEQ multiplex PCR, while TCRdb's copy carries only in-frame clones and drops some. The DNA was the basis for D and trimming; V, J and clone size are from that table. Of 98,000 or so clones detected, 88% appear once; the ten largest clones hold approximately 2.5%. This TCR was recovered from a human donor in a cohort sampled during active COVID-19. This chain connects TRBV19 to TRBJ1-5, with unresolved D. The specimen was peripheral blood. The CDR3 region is CASSLTSNQPQHF. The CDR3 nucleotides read TGTGCCAGTAGTCTCACAAGCAATCAGCCCCAGCATTTT. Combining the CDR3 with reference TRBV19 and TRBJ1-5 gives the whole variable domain DGGITQSPKYLFRKEGQNVTLSCEQNLNHDAMYWYRQDPGQGLRLIYYSQIVNDFQKGDIAEGYSVSREKKESFPLTVTSAQKNPTAFYLCASSLTSNQPQHFGDGTRLSIL.